This is a list of T cell receptor beta chains from one sample in a study of shared clonotypes between healthy human individuals. Here immunoSEQ multiplex PCR was the method, and the copy in TCRdb shows in-frame clones only, minus some. The data contain some 2,500,000 clones, more than 85% of them singletons. Sequenced sample: naive CD4+ T cells from PBMCs. The receptors were gathered from a man younger than 35 in good health. Some clones in this sample may be carry-over from other donors' samples. The CDR3 runs from the conserved cysteine through the conserved F or W. A D gene is named only where the DNA matches it firmly. Rows may omit the clone size; those that give it use once, few, many or a size class.

CDR3 DNA: TGTGCCAGTAGTCTCCAGGGGGGTTACGAGCAGTACTTC; CDR3 protein: CASSLQGGYEQYF; V gene: TRBV19; J gene: TRBJ2-7; D gene: -; clone size: once
CDR3 DNA: TGTGCCAGTAGTACCCCGACAGGGGGGTTTTTCGAGGCCCAGCATTTT; CDR3 protein: CASSTPTGGFFEAQHF; V gene: TRBV19; J gene: TRBJ1-5; D gene: TRBD1; clone size: -
CDR3 DNA: TGCAGCGTTTCAGGGATTCTAACTTATGGCTACACCTTC; CDR3 protein: CSVSGILTYGYTF; V gene: TRBV29-1; J gene: TRBJ1-2; D gene: -; clone size: -
CDR3 DNA: TGCGCCAGCAGCTTGGACGGACGGTCGGGGGAAAAACTGTTTTTT; CDR3 protein: CASSLDGRSGEKLFF; V gene: TRBV5-1; J gene: TRBJ1-4; D gene: -; clone size: -
CDR3 DNA: TGTGCCAGGAATGCCCCTGGGACCGATCGCCTGTCCTATGGCTACACCTTC; CDR3 protein: CARNAPGTDRLSYGYTF; V gene: TRBV19; J gene: TRBJ1-2; D gene: -; clone size: -
CDR3 DNA: TGTGCCAGCAGCTTAGAAGGGAGGAATCAGCCCCAGCATTTT; CDR3 protein: CASSLEGRNQPQHF; V gene: TRBV7-8; J gene: TRBJ1-5; D gene: -; clone size: -
CDR3 DNA: TGTGCCAGCAGCTTGCTGGGGAGGGCAGATACGCAGTATTTT; CDR3 protein: CASSLLGRADTQYF; V gene: TRBV13; J gene: TRBJ2-3; D gene: TRBD2; clone size: -
CDR3 DNA: TGCGCCAGCAGCTCCACAGGGGGGGGCTACGAGCAGTACTTC; CDR3 protein: CASSSTGGGYEQYF; V gene: TRBV5-1; J gene: TRBJ2-7; D gene: -; clone size: once
CDR3 DNA: TGTGCCAGCAGCCAAGGGGGACAGTGGGGCACTGAAGCTTTCTTT; CDR3 protein: CASSQGGQWGTEAFF; V gene: TRBV5-4; J gene: TRBJ1-1; D gene: TRBD1; clone size: -
CDR3 DNA: TGTGCCAGCAGCCCCGGGACTCCGGACTGGACCCAGTACTTC; CDR3 protein: CASSPGTPDWTQYF; V gene: TRBV9; J gene: TRBJ2-5; D gene: -; clone size: once
CDR3 DNA: TGTGCCAGCAGCATGGGACTAGCGGGAGTGGCGGTAAATGAGCAGTTCTTC; CDR3 protein: CASSMGLAGVAVNEQFF; V gene: TRBV5-6; J gene: TRBJ2-1; D gene: TRBD2; clone size: -
CDR3 DNA: TGTGCCAGTAGTGACAGGGTAGGGAGAACCAGCGGAGGGGACCCCATGGAGAGGCAGTACTTC; CDR3 protein: CASSDRVGRTSGGDPMERQYF; V gene: TRBV19; J gene: TRBJ2-7; D gene: -; clone size: -
CDR3 DNA: TGTGCCAGCAGTGACGGGGGCTATGGCTACACCTTC; CDR3 protein: CASSDGGYGYTF; V gene: TRBV6-4; J gene: TRBJ1-2; D gene: -; clone size: -
CDR3 DNA: TGTGCCAGCAGCCCACAGGGGAGAGCTTTCTTT; CDR3 protein: CASSPQGRAFF; V gene: TRBV7-3; J gene: TRBJ1-1; D gene: TRBD1; clone size: few
CDR3 DNA: TGCGCCAGCAGCTTGGCCGTTCAGAGGGGGAACACTGAAGCTTTCTTT; CDR3 protein: CASSLAVQRGNTEAFF; V gene: TRBV5-1; J gene: TRBJ1-1; D gene: -; clone size: -
CDR3 DNA: TGTGCCAGCAGCCAAGACGGGGGGCAGGGTCGCTATGGCTACACCTTC; CDR3 protein: CASSQDGGQGRYGYTF; V gene: TRBV14; J gene: TRBJ1-2; D gene: -; clone size: -
CDR3 DNA: TGTGCCAGCTCACCACCGAACAGGACCCACTTATTGGCCCAGTACTTC; CDR3 protein: CASSPPNRTHLLAQYF; V gene: TRBV18; J gene: TRBJ2-5; D gene: -; clone size: -
CDR3 DNA: TGTGCCAGCTCACCACAGGGTCCCCCCAATGAGCAGTTCTTC; CDR3 protein: CASSPQGPPNEQFF; V gene: TRBV18; J gene: TRBJ2-1; D gene: -; clone size: -
CDR3 DNA: TGTGCCAGCAGTTACCGGCATAACTATGGCTACACCTTC; CDR3 protein: CASSYRHNYGYTF; V gene: TRBV6-5; J gene: TRBJ1-2; D gene: -; clone size: -
CDR3 DNA: TGTGCCAGCAGTTTTCGACAGGTTCACACCGGGGAGCTGTTTTTT; CDR3 protein: CASSFRQVHTGELFF; V gene: TRBV6-5; J gene: TRBJ2-2; D gene: -; clone size: -
CDR3 DNA: TGTGCCAGCAGCCCGAACGCATTAGCCAAAAACATTCAGTACTTC; CDR3 protein: CASSPNALAKNIQYF; V gene: TRBV6-1; J gene: TRBJ2-4; D gene: -; clone size: -
CDR3 DNA: TGTGCCAGCGGATCCCTAGCTGAGAGCTCCTACGAGCAGTACTTC; CDR3 protein: CASGSLAESSYEQYF; V gene: TRBV5-6; J gene: TRBJ2-7; D gene: -; clone size: -
CDR3 DNA: TGTGCCAGCAGTAATCTTTGGACGTCGAACACTGAAGCTTTCTTT; CDR3 protein: CASSNLWTSNTEAFF; V gene: TRBV2; J gene: TRBJ1-1; D gene: -; clone size: -
CDR3 DNA: TGTGCCAGCAGTTTCCTGTCGAACGCGGGACAGCCCCAGCATTTT; CDR3 protein: CASSFLSNAGQPQHF; V gene: TRBV28; J gene: TRBJ1-5; D gene: -; clone size: -
CDR3 DNA: TGTGCCAGCAGCCCTCAGACTAGCGGGATCCAGAACACCGGGGAGCTGTTTTTT; CDR3 protein: CASSPQTSGIQNTGELFF; V gene: TRBV11-2; J gene: TRBJ2-2; D gene: TRBD2; clone size: -
CDR3 DNA: TGTGCCAGCAGCAGGACTGGACAGGGTAATCGCAATGAGCAGTTCTTC; CDR3 protein: CASSRTGQGNRNEQFF; V gene: TRBV19; J gene: TRBJ2-1; D gene: TRBD1; clone size: few
CDR3 DNA: TGTGCCAGCAGTTTTCTTTACGGTACGCAGTATTTT; CDR3 protein: CASSFLYGTQYF; V gene: TRBV28; J gene: TRBJ2-3; D gene: -; clone size: -
CDR3 DNA: TGTGCCAGCAGTTTAGGGGGGTTGCGTGCTTTCTTT; CDR3 protein: CASSLGGLRAFF; V gene: TRBV28; J gene: TRBJ1-1; D gene: -; clone size: -
CDR3 DNA: TGTGCCAGCTCACCTCAGGGCGGCACCGGGGAGCTGTTTTTT; CDR3 protein: CASSPQGGTGELFF; V gene: TRBV18; J gene: TRBJ2-2; D gene: -; clone size: -
CDR3 DNA: TGCGCCAGCAGTCAATTCCGGGGACAGGGGAGGGGGCAAGGCAAGGGTGATGAGACCCAGTACTTC; CDR3 protein: CASSQFRGQGRGQGKGDETQYF; V gene: TRBV23-1; J gene: TRBJ2-5; D gene: TRBD1; clone size: -
CDR3 DNA: TGCAGCGTTGTGGGATTACAAGAGACCCAGTACTTC; CDR3 protein: CSVVGLQETQYF; V gene: TRBV29-1; J gene: TRBJ2-5; D gene: -; clone size: -
CDR3 DNA: TGTGCCAGCAGTCCACGGACAGTTCAGCATGGCAAAAACATTCAGTACTTC; CDR3 protein: CASSPRTVQHGKNIQYF; V gene: TRBV27; J gene: TRBJ2-4; D gene: -; clone size: -
CDR3 DNA: TGTGCCGGGACAGGAGTCGGGTACGAGCAGTACTTC; CDR3 protein: CAGTGVGYEQYF; V gene: TRBV7-9; J gene: TRBJ2-7; D gene: TRBD1; clone size: -
CDR3 DNA: TGTGCCAGCAGCTCCGGGACTCAGCAGTTCTTC; CDR3 protein: CASSSGTQQFF; V gene: TRBV14; J gene: TRBJ2-1; D gene: -; clone size: -
CDR3 DNA: TGTGCCAGTAGTAAATCGGGAGGGCAGTTCTTC; CDR3 protein: CASSKSGGQFF; V gene: TRBV19; J gene: TRBJ2-1; D gene: TRBD2; clone size: -
CDR3 DNA: TGTGCCAGCAGCCCGCTAAGTCCCGTACGGAACACTGAAGCTTTCTTT; CDR3 protein: CASSPLSPVRNTEAFF; V gene: TRBV5-4; J gene: TRBJ1-1; D gene: -; clone size: once
CDR3 DNA: TGTGCCAGCAGTTTATCGGGTAGAGGGGAGACCCAGTACTTC; CDR3 protein: CASSLSGRGETQYF; V gene: TRBV27; J gene: TRBJ2-5; D gene: -; clone size: -